This TCR beta chain originates from a study of cytomegalovirus exposure and HLA in healthy donors. Study-wide background: Within an early data release were about 85 million unique TCRs drawn from HLA-typed donors. Study-level findings and limits: Some segments of the V type, notably TRBV6-2 and TRBV6-3, were excluded as indistinguishable. In vitro checks showed that a few CMV-associated chains really do target CMV antigens. Later analysis showed most CMV-associated TCR beta chains appearing HLA-restricted.

About this clone itself: Its specificity is not known.

In the PCR, 60 Vbeta and 13 Jbeta primers were used. Here immunoSEQ multiplex PCR was the method, and the copy in TCRdb shows in-frame clones only, minus some. The profile covers around 150,000 clones, with 60% to 80% appearing a single time and about 1.7% taken by the ten largest. CDR1 is SGHNT, CDR2 YYREEE, per germline (reference sequence). This CDR3 spans 17 amino acids. V lost 4 bases and J lost 6, with 25 bases in between. The source material was PBMCs. The rearrangement links TRBV5-4 to TRBJ1-1; D may be TRBD1 (5 bases). This receptor was taken from a woman younger than 45 in good health and CMV-seronegative. The DNA of the CDR3 is TGTGCCAGCAGCCCCCGGCCCTCGGGGGTTGGAAGCTCTGAAGCTTTCTTT. Its translation is CASSPRPSGVGSSEAFF.